Sequencing of this T cell receptor (beta chain) was carried out in a study of chemoradiotherapy in HPV16-positive cancers. Study-level background: Candidate HPV-specific T-cell clones and common TCR motifs came from functional assays in two HPV16-positive patients.

V dropped 5 bases and J dropped 4 bases, with 15 bases sitting between them. The CDR3 is 15 amino acids. Germline assignment: CDR1 SNHLY and CDR2 FYNNEI. Repeated repertoire sampling spanned the course of chemoradiotherapy. Study-level points and caveats: Only a couple of HPV16-positive patients supplied the functional HPV-specificity definition. Non-HPV-specific T cells did not expand in tumors during treatment, whereas candidate HPV-specific clones and E7-related motifs did.

This clone was recorded a few times. Its antigen is unknown. Libraries were prepared by immunoSEQ multiplex PCR; TCRdb keeps only in-frame clonotypes and omits some of them. Of roughly 10,000 clones listed, roughly 70% are singletons. V gene TRBV2 combines with J gene TRBJ1-5; perhaps TRBD1 as D (6 bases). The sequence derives from a human donor with HPV-associated anogenital cancer. The biological material was taken from a patient who underwent chemoradiotherapy. The CDR3 bases are TGTGCCAGCAGTCCTACAGGGTTTAAGAATCAGCCCCAGCATTTT. Translation: CASSPTGFKNQPQHF.